One T cell receptor beta chain is described in this entry. CDR3 length: 14 amino acids. With 6 bases removed from V and 1 base from J, the gap between germline ends came to 10 bases. In germline, CDR1 is MNHNY, CDR2 SVGAGI (reference sequence). This specimen belongs to a study of technical replicates of blood from a few donors. Assay: immunoSEQ multiplex PCR; the TCRdb copy retains only in-frame clones and omits some. The sample shows tens of thousands of clones, about 92% of them seen only once. The material sequenced was T cells isolated from PBMCs. The receptor was derived from a human donor in good health. The chain recombines TRBV6-6 with TRBJ1-3; maybe TRBD1 (5 bases). The CDR3 loop reads CASRPTGSGNTIYF. In DNA, the CDR3 is TGTGCCAGCAGACCTACAGGTTCTGGAAACACCATATATTTT.